The 7 T cell receptor beta chains reported below all come from one sample, sequenced in a study of blood T cell repertoires in COVID-19. Some clones are missing from TCRdb's copy, which holds only in-frame ones; the method was immunoSEQ multiplex PCR. This sample has 250,000 to 350,000 clones, with almost 90% found just once. The sample consisted of peripheral blood. The origin of the receptors is a woman aged 25-40 years with COVID-19, enrolled during active disease.

This rearrangement joins TRBV2 to TRBJ2-1; TRBD2 matches at 12 bases. J was trimmed by 12 bases and V by 6 bases; bases with no gene match: 15. Germline lookup yields CDR1 SNHLY and CDR2 FYNNEI. The CDR3 covers 16 residues. The CDR3 is CASRPRTSGIRSRQFF. The CDR3 DNA sequence: TGTGCCAGCAGACCCAGGACTAGCGGGATTCGCTCAAGGCAGTTCTTC.

This sequence joins TRBV18 and TRBJ2-7, with 11 bases fitting TRBD2. The V and J ends lost 6 bases and 0 bases, in that order; junction bases with no gene match: 7. The CDR3 length is 16 residues. Germline CDR1 KGHSH, CDR2 LQKENI. CDR3 sequence: CASSSTSGESSYEQYF. DNA for the CDR3: TGTGCCAGCTCTTCGACTAGCGGGGAGAGCTCCTACGAGCAGTACTTC.

V usage is TRBV6-5 and J usage is TRBJ1-2; the D is unclear. This CDR3 contains 15 residues. Germline CDR1 and CDR2: MNHEY and SVGAGI. Trimming cost V 9 bases and J 4 bases, with 21 bases left between them. The CDR3 coding sequence is TGTGCCAGTACCTCCCTGGCGGGGTATTCCTATGGCTACACCTTC. Encoded protein: CASTSLAGYSYGYTF.

The chain employs TRBV6-1 and TRBJ2-1; the D gene is possibly TRBD2 (6 bases). There are 16 residues in the CDR3. Germline CDR1 reads MNHNS; CDR2 reads SASEGT. With 4 bases removed from V and 1 base from J, the gap between germline ends came to 14 bases. This CDR3 is CASSVTSSASYNEQFF. DNA for the CDR3: TGTGCCAGCAGTGTTACCTCTAGCGCGTCCTACAATGAGCAGTTCTTC.

This clone was seen once. CDR3 residues: CASSYSRIYGYTF. The CDR3 DNA reads as TGTGCCAGCAGTTACTCGCGGATATATGGCTACACCTTC. V gene TRBV6-5 combines with J gene TRBJ1-2; unclear D gene. Germline-derived CDR1 and CDR2 are MNHEY and SVGAGI. Trimming stripped 0 bases from V and 5 bases from J, with 7 bases between. The CDR3 covers 13 residues.

This chain links TRBV5-8 with TRBJ2-7; TRBD2 agrees at 11 bases. The CDR3 length is 15 residues. The germline gives CDR1 SGHTS, CDR2 YDEGEE. V gave up 2 bases and J gave up 6 bases; unmatched junction bases: 7. The CDR3 here is CASSFVTSGSREQYF. The CDR3 DNA follows: TGTGCCAGCAGCTTCGTAACTAGCGGGAGTCGCGAGCAGTACTTC. The full variable domain, in which reference TRBV5-8 and TRBJ2-7 provide the parts outside the CDR3, is EAGVTQSPTHLIKTRGQQATLRCSPISGHTSVYWYQQALGLGLQFLLWYDEGEERNRGNFPPRFSGRQFPNYSSELNVNALELEDSALYLCASSFVTSGSREQYFGPGTRLTVT.

This chain connects TRBV3-1 (or the pseudogene TRBV3-2) to TRBJ1-2, with D possibly matching TRBD1 (5 bases). CDR1 LGHDT and CDR2 YNNKEL come from the germline V gene (reference sequence). Trimming stripped 6 bases from V and 6 bases from J, with 14 bases between. This CDR3 has 13 residues. The CDR3 protein is CASSVGTYDGYTF. In DNA form, the CDR3 reads TGTGCCAGCAGTGTCGGGACTTATGATGGCTACACCTTC.